This T cell receptor beta chain is from a study of blood T cell repertoires in COVID-19. Looked up from germline, CDR1 is SGHRS and CDR2 is YFSETQ. The V end lost 4 bases, the J end lost 7 bases, and 9 bases lay between the germline ends. The CDR3 consists of 12 residues. As to this clone: At the DNA level, this CDR3 is encoded by other sequences in the same sample as well.

Per the original methods: Reference gene primer amplification gave estimated nucleated cell counts. Profiling relied on immunoSEQ multiplex PCR, and the TCRdb table lists in-frame clones only, not all of them. The V and J calls and clone size are taken from that table; D and trimming were inferred from the DNA. Found here are about 180,000 clones, 70% to 80% of them singletons; the top ten hold roughly an eighth. This study enrolled people aged 18 to 89 from about 26 US geographic areas. Participants reported their clinical history, and cohort assignment relied on those reports. The chain is built from TRBV5-1 and TRBJ2-1, with D tentatively TRBD2 (5 bases). The specimen was PBMCs or T cells enriched from blood (not recorded which). The sequence came from a man aged 55 to 70 who had been exposed to COVID-19. CDR3 sequence: CASSPPGNEQFF. In DNA, the CDR3 is TGCGCCAGCAGCCCCCCGGGGAATGAGCAGTTCTTC.